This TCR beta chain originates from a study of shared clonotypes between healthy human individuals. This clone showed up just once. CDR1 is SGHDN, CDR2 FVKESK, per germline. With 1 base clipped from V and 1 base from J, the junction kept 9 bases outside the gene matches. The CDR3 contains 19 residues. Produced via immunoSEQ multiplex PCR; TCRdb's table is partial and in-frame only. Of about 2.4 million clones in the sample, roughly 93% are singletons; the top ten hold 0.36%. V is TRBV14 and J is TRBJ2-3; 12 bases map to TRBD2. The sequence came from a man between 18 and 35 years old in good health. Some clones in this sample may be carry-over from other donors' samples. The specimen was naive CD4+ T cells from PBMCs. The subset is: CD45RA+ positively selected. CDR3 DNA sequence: TGTGCCAGCAGCCAAGGGAGGCTAGCGGGAGGGCCCGGCACAGATACGCAGTATTTT. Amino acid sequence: CASSQGRLAGGPGTDTQYF.